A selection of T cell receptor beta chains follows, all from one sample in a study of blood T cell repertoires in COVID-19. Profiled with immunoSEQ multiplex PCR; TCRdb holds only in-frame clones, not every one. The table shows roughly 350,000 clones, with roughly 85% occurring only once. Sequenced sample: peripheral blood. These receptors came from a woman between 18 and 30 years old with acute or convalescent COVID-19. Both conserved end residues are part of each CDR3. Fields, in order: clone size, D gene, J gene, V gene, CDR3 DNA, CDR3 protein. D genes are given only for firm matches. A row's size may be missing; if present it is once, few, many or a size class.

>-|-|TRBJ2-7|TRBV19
TGTGCCAGTAGTATATTTACGGGAGATCGCTACGAGCAGTACTTC
CASSIFTGDRYEQYF
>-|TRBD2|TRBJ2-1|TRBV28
TGTGCCAGCAGCGCGACTAGCGGGAACGAGAATGAGCAGTTCTTC
CASSATSGNENEQFF
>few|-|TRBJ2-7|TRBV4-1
TGCGCCAGCAGCCAAGGAATCTGGGTGGGCGTGGAGCAGTACTTC
CASSQGIWVGVEQYF
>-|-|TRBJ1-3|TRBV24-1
TGTGCCACCAGTGATTTTTGGGGGGGAAGGGGGAGAAACACCATATATTTT
CATSDFWGGRGRNTIYF
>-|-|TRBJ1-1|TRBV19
TGTGCCAGTAGTATAAGTGGCGGGTACGCTGAAGCTTTCTTT
CASSISGGYAEAFF
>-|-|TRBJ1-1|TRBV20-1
TGCAGTGCTAGTGTCGGCTCTACGCGGATGAACACTGAAGCTTTCTTT
CSASVGSTRMNTEAFF
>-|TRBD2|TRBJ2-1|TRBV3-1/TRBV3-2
TGTGCCAGCACCCATCGAGGGCGACTAGCGGACAATGAGCAGTTCTTC
CASTHRGRLADNEQFF
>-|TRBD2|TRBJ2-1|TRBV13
TGTGCCAGCAGCTCCGTCGGGAGCGGGAGGGCCTTCGATGAGCAGTTCTTC
CASSSVGSGRAFDEQFF
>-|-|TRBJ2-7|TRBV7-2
TGTGCCAGCAGCTTAGTTACTAGACCGTACGAGCAGTACTTC
CASSLVTRPYEQYF
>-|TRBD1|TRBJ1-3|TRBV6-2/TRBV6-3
TGTGCCAGCAGTTTTACAGGGGTGTCTGGAAACACCATATATTTT
CASSFTGVSGNTIYF
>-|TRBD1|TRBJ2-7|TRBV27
TGTGCCAGCAGTTTCTCCGGGACAGGCTCCTACGAGCAGTACTTC
CASSFSGTGSYEQYF
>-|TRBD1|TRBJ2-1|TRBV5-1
TGCGCCAGCAGCTTGACAGGGGGTCCCTCCTACAATGAGCAGTTCTTC
CASSLTGGPSYNEQFF
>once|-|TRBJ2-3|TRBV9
TGTGCCAGCAGCGTAGGCGCGGGGAGCACAGATACGCAGTATTTT
CASSVGAGSTDTQYF
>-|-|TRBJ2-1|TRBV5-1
TGCGCCAGCAGCTTGAGGTCTAGCTCATGGAGCTCCTACAATGAGCAGTTCTTC
CASSLRSSSWSSYNEQFF
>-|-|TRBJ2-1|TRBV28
TGTGCCAGCAGTTTTAGGAGCGGCCATTCCTACAATGAGCAGTTCTTC
CASSFRSGHSYNEQFF
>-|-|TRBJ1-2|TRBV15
TGTGCCACCAGCAGAGAAATCGACAGTTCCCTCGGCTACACCTTC
CATSREIDSSLGYTF
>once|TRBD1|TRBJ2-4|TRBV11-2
TGTGCCAGCAGCCTTGGACAGGGGGCGTCGTACATTCAGTACTTC
CASSLGQGASYIQYF
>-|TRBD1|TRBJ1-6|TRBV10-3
TGTGCCATCAGCCCGGGACAGGGGATCGGTTCACCCCTCCACTTT
CAISPGQGIGSPLHF
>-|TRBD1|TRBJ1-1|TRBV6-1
TGTGCCAGCAGTGACCAGGGGGACACTGAAGCTTTCTTT
CASSDQGDTEAFF
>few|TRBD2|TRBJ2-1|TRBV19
TGTGCCAGTAGTATTTCGGGGGGTAGGTCCTACAATGAGCAGTTCTTC
CASSISGGRSYNEQFF
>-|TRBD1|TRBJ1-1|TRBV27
TGTGCCAGCAGTGGGGACAGGGGGCGATTACCCACTGAAGCTTTCTTT
CASSGDRGRLPTEAFF
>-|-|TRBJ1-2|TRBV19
TGTGCCAGTGGGACACAGCGGGAGCGGGAAGGCTACACCTTC
CASGTQREREGYTF
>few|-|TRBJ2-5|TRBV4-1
TGCGCCAGCAGCCAAGATCCCAGGGGAGGGGGGTTAGAGACCCAGTACTTC
CASSQDPRGGGLETQYF
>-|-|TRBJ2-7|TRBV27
TGTGCCAGCAGTTTCCCCGCCTACGAGCAGTACTTC
CASSFPAYEQYF
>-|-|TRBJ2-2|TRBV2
TGTGCCACACCGAGAGGGGGGGCGGGCACCGGGGAGCTGTTTTTT
CATPRGGAGTGELFF
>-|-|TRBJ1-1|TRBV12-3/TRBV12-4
TGTGCCAGCAGTGGACAGCCCGAAGCTTTCTTT
CASSGQPEAFF
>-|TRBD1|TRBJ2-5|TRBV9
TGTGCCAGCAGCCAGGGTGGGACAGGGCTGGAAGAGACCCAGTACTTC
CASSQGGTGLEETQYF
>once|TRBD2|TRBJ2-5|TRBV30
TGTGCCTGGAGTGTACTAGCGGGGGGGCTTGAGACCCAGTACTTC
CAWSVLAGGLETQYF
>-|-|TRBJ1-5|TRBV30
TGTGCCTGGAGTTCGGACAGAAGTCAGCCCCAGCATTTT
CAWSSDRSQPQHF
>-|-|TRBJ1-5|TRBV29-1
TGCAGCGTTGGACAGTCCCCCAATCAGCCCCAGCATTTT
CSVGQSPNQPQHF
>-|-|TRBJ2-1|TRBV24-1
TGTGCCACCAGTGATTTGGACGCGGACAGCTACAATGAGCAGTTCTTC
CATSDLDADSYNEQFF
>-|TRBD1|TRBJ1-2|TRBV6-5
TGTGCCAGCAGAGACCAGGGGGCTGAGGGCTACACCTTC
CASRDQGAEGYTF
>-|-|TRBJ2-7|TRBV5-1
TGCGCCAGCAGCGTGGCTGGCCAGTTGACAAACGAGCAGTACTTC
CASSVAGQLTNEQYF
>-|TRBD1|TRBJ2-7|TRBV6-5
TGTGAAACCGGGACAGGGAACCACTACGAGCAGTACTTC
CETGTGNHYEQYF
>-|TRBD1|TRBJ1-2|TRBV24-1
TGTGCCACCAGTATTCAGAGGACAGGGGGCTTACGTGGCTACACCTTC
CATSIQRTGGLRGYTF
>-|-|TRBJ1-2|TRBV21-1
TGTGCCAGCAGCCTCCAAGAGAAGACGGGACAGGGGTTTGATGGCTACACCTTC
CASSLQEKTGQGFDGYTF
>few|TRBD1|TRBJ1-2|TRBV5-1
TGCGCCAGCAAGCTCGGGACAGGGAACGGCTACACCTTC
CASKLGTGNGYTF
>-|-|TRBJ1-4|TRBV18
TGTGCCAGCTCACCACCTTCAGGGATGGGGGAAAAACTGTTTTTT
CASSPPSGMGEKLFF
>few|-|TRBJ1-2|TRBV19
TGTGCCAGTCATAGTATCCAACAGTACCAGTTCTATGGCTACACCTTC
CASHSIQQYQFYGYTF
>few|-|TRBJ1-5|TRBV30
TGTGCCTGGAGTGTAGGAGGGGCTGATCAGCCCCAGCATTTT
CAWSVGGADQPQHF
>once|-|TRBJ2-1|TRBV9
TGTGCCAGCAGCGTAGACCGAGTAAGAGGAACGTCCTACAATGAGCAGTTCTTC
CASSVDRVRGTSYNEQFF
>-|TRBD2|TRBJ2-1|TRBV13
TGTGCCAGCAGAAAATGGACTAGCGGGAACAATGAGCAGTTCTTC
CASRKWTSGNNEQFF